The next 17 T cell receptor beta chains were all read from a single sample in a study of blood T cell repertoires in COVID-19. TCRdb's copy holds only in-frame clones and misses some; the assay was immunoSEQ multiplex PCR. The table includes 250,000 to 350,000 clones, approximately 90% detected once. Source material: PBMCs or T cells enriched from blood (not recorded which). The receptors originated from a woman aged 40 to 49 who had recovered from COVID-19.

The V and J genes are TRBV6-5 and TRBJ2-7; TRBD1 aligns across 9 bases. Germline trimming cut 6 bases from V and 5 bases from J; bases unmatched to any gene: 8. The CDR3 totals 14 residues. Germline assignment: CDR1 MNHEY and CDR2 SVGAGI. CDR3 in amino acids: CASSPGQGKNEQYF. In nucleotides, the CDR3 is TGTGCCAGCAGCCCCGGACAGGGGAAAAACGAGCAGTACTTC.

The V gene is TRBV2, the J gene TRBJ1-1; TRBD1 matches at 9 bases. The CDR3 length is 14 residues. J lost 1 base, V lost 7 bases, and 4 bases had no gene match. Germline loops: CDR1 SNHLY, CDR2 FYNNEI. The CDR3 region is CASITQGANTEAFF. CDR3 nucleotides: TGTGCCAGCATTACACAGGGGGCGAACACTGAAGCTTTCTTT. The full variable domain, its missing parts supplied by reference TRBV2 and TRBJ1-1, is EPEVTQTPSHQVTQMGQEVILRCVPISNHLYFYWYRQILGQKVEFLVSFYNNEISEKSEIFDDQFSVERPDGSNFTLKIRSTKLEDSAMYFCASITQGANTEAFFGQGTRLTVV.

The V and J genes are TRBV28 and TRBJ1-2; D is perhaps TRBD1 (5 bases). Germline CDR1 reads MDHEN; CDR2 reads SYDVKM. The CDR3 has 14 residues. Trimming removed 3 bases at V and 4 bases at J, with 12 bases between. This CDR3 is CASSFPGRAYGYTF. The CDR3 nucleotides read TGTGCCAGCAGTTTTCCCGGCAGGGCCTATGGCTACACCTTC.

The chain carries TRBV19 and TRBJ1-5; D remains unclear. Trimming stripped 6 bases from V and 3 bases from J, with 12 bases between. Germline loops: CDR1 LNHDA, CDR2 SQIVND (reference sequence). The CDR3 totals 14 residues. The CDR3 coding sequence is TGTGCCAGTAGACACCGGGAAATCAATCAGCCCCAGCATTTT. Protein sequence: CASRHREINQPQHF.

This chain connects TRBV19 to TRBJ2-1; D not resolved. V was cut by 6 bases and J by 12 bases, with 15 bases left in between. CDR3 size: 12 residues. Per germline, CDR1 LNHDA and CDR2 SQIVND (reference sequence). As DNA, the CDR3 is TGTGCCAGTAGAAGCTCCACCCCGCCGCAGTTCTTC. Its protein product is CASRSSTPPQFF.

V is TRBV5-6 and J is TRBJ2-7, with D perhaps matching TRBD2 (7 bases). From germline, CDR1 is SGHDT and CDR2 YYEEEE. The V end was cut by 0 bases, the J end by 3 bases, with 10 bases between. The CDR3 has 14 residues. The CDR3 protein is CASSLVGGDYEQYF. The DNA of the CDR3 is TGTGCCAGCAGCTTGGTAGGGGGGGACTACGAGCAGTACTTC.

This chain connects TRBV7-2 to TRBJ2-3; TRBD2 might be the D (5 bases). This CDR3 spans 18 amino acids. V shed 4 bases and J shed 2 bases, with 22 bases lying between them. Germline V gives CDR1 SGHTA, CDR2 FQGNSA. The CDR3 sequence: CASSSRGLRTVTTDTQYF. In nucleotides, the CDR3 is TGTGCCAGCAGCTCCCGAGGACTGCGTACGGTTACCACAGATACGCAGTATTTT.

The V and J genes are TRBV28 and TRBJ1-4; TRBD1 matches 9 bases. The CDR3 covers 15 residues. V gave up 1 base and J gave up 8 bases; unmatched junction bases: 5. Germline CDR1 and CDR2: MDHEN and SYDVKM. The CDR3 loop reads CASSLLTGGDEKLFF. CDR3 coding DNA: TGTGCCAGCAGTTTATTAACAGGGGGCGACGAAAAACTGTTTTTT. The variable domain in full, completed from reference TRBV28 and TRBJ1-4, reads DVKVTQSSRYLVKRTGEKVFLECVQDMDHENMFWYRQDPGLGLRLIYFSYDVKMKEKGDIPEGYSVSREKKERFSLILESASTNQTSMYLCASSLLTGGDEKLFFGSGTQLSVL.

A few counts support this clone. This sequence joins TRBV19 and TRBJ2-1, with 7 bases aligning to TRBD2. CDR1 and CDR2 (germline): LNHDA, SQIVND (reference sequence). The J segment lost 3 bases and the V segment lost 0 bases, leaving 8 bases of the junction unmatched. The length of the CDR3 is 17 residues. CDR3 in amino acids: CASSIDPLAVSYNEQFF. In DNA form, the CDR3 reads TGTGCCAGTAGTATAGATCCCCTAGCGGTGAGCTACAATGAGCAGTTCTTC.

The chain employs TRBV7-9 and TRBJ1-5; 11 bases are a match to TRBD1. The CDR3 sequence is 19 residues long. The germline V gene has CDR1 SEHNR and CDR2 FQNEAQ (reference sequence). Germline trimming cut 4 bases from V and 0 bases from J; bases unmatched to any gene: 11. The CDR3 is CASSSGGGTGGYSNQPQHF. CDR3 DNA: TGTGCCAGCAGCTCCGGTGGGGGGACAGGGGGGTATAGCAATCAGCCCCAGCATTTT.

The chain has TRBV7-9 and TRBJ1-2; D unclear. Trimming left V 4 bases short and J 4 bases short, with 10 bases between. This CDR3 spans 13 amino acids. Germline assignment: CDR1 SEHNR and CDR2 FQNEAQ (reference sequence). CDR3 residues: CASSSLSLYGYTF. CDR3 DNA: TGTGCCAGCAGCTCCCTTTCCCTCTATGGCTACACCTTC.

The genes are TRBV28 and TRBJ1-4; 7 nucleotides match TRBD1. The CDR3 extends over 13 amino acids. CDR1 and CDR2 from the germline V gene are MDHEN and SYDVKM. V was pared by 2 bases and J by 6 bases, with 0 bases of the junction left unmatched. CDR3 bases: TGTGCCAGCAGTTTACAGGGGGATGAAAAACTGTTTTTT. Its translation: CASSLQGDEKLFF. Based on the CDR3 plus reference TRBV28 and TRBJ1-4, the full variable domain is DVKVTQSSRYLVKRTGEKVFLECVQDMDHENMFWYRQDPGLGLRLIYFSYDVKMKEKGDIPEGYSVSREKKERFSLILESASTNQTSMYLCASSLQGDEKLFFGSGTQLSVL.

The rearrangement uses TRBV28 and TRBJ2-7, with 11 bases that match TRBD2. This CDR3 contains 15 residues. Looked up from germline, CDR1 is MDHEN and CDR2 is SYDVKM. V dropped 6 bases and J dropped 2; count of bases not matched to a gene: 6. The CDR3 loop reads CASRLSGRETYEQYF. Written as DNA, the CDR3 is TGTGCCAGCAGACTTAGCGGGAGGGAAACCTACGAGCAGTACTTC.

The chain carries TRBV9 and TRBJ2-7; 11 positions agree with TRBD2. Trimming cost V 3 bases and J 3 bases; bases outside gene matches: 2. The CDR3 totals 14 residues. Germline V CDR1 and CDR2: SGDLS, YYNGEE. The CDR3 spells CASSEGLAVYEQYF. CDR3 coding DNA: TGTGCCAGCAGCGAGGGACTAGCGGTCTACGAGCAGTACTTC.

The CDR3 nucleotides read TGTGCCAGCAGCCTAACTACAGGGTCCGGGGAGCTGTTTTTT. This gives the protein CASSLTTGSGELFF. The rearrangement links TRBV7-2 to TRBJ2-2, with D perhaps TRBD1 (6 bases). In germline, CDR1 is SGHTA, CDR2 FQGNSA. Trimming shortened V by 5 bases and J by 6 bases, and 13 bases separated the two germline ends. The CDR3 length is 14 residues.

V gene TRBV6-4 combines with J gene TRBJ2-1, with D maybe TRBD1 (5 bases). This CDR3 has 13 residues. The V end lost 5 bases, the J end lost 9 bases, and 14 bases lay between the germline ends. Germline-derived CDR1 and CDR2 are MRHNA and SNTAGT. The CDR3 DNA follows: TGTGCCAGCAGTATAAACGGGCAGGGTGAGCAGTTCTTC. This encodes CASSINGQGEQFF.

This clone was picked up a small number of times. V gene TRBV7-9 combines with J gene TRBJ2-1; 14 positions match TRBD2. V was pared by 5 bases and J by 6 bases, with 6 bases of the junction left unmatched. The CDR3 sequence is 16 residues long. Germline loops: CDR1 SEHNR, CDR2 FQNEAQ (reference sequence). CDR3 loop: CASSATTSGRVNEQFF. The CDR3 DNA reads as TGTGCCAGCAGCGCCACGACTAGCGGGAGGGTCAATGAGCAGTTCTTC.